This TCR beta chain was found in a study of cytomegalovirus exposure and HLA in healthy donors. The PCR made use of 60 Vbeta and 13 Jbeta primers. Repertoires were generated with immunoSEQ multiplex PCR, while TCRdb's copy carries only in-frame clones and drops some. The repertoire holds 45,000 to 65,000 clones, with roughly 80% as singletons. Points on this clone: No antigen is known for it. Compared with germline, one end of the junction differs, possibly owing to a read error. This specimen includes other DNA sequences encoding the same CDR3.

Points from the study as a whole: Accurate prediction of HLA-A and HLA-B alleles (for most subjects) was reportedly achieved from TCR beta sequences.

This CDR3 is 14 amino acids long. CDR1 and CDR2 (germline): GTSNPN, SVGIG (reference sequence). This TCR was sampled from a man in his thirties or forties in good health and CMV-seronegative. The sequencing sample was made of PBMCs. V is TRBV30 and J is TRBJ1-6; 7 nucleotides agree with TRBD1. DNA for the CDR3: TGTGCCTTTATGACAGGGAGCTATAATTCCCCCCTCCACTTT. Its protein is CAFMTGSYNSPLHF.